The 8 T cell receptor beta chains in this list originate from one sample, sequenced in a study of T cells after yellow fever vaccination (dated by TCRdb to the late 2010s). Library preparation used 5' RACE. Sequencing used an Illumina NovaSeq 6000. TCRdb itself trimmed the public reads at Q25 with fastp, ran MiXCR and retained productive beta chains. Every distinct CDR3 protein forms one entry, paired with its most common genes and DNA. The sample records under 500,000 distinct CDR3 sequences, around 20% of which are singletons. The ten biggest clones cover over 15% of the sample. Sample treatment or condition, as interpreted from the label and publication: live attenuated yellow fever vaccine strain. The material was PBMCs, obtained before the yellow fever booster vaccination. These TCRs come from a man aged 18 to 35 who received the YFV17D yellow fever vaccine.

This clonotype was picked up a small number of times. This rearrangement joins TRBV14 to TRBJ2-7; TRBD2 might be the D (5 bases). The CDR3 loop spans 14 amino acids. V lost 4 bases to trimming and J lost 3 bases, with 13 bases between them. Germline values: CDR1 SGHDN, CDR2 FVKESK. The CDR3 spells CASSRMGEGYEQYF. CDR3 nucleotide sequence: TGTGCCAGCAGCCGAATGGGCGAGGGCTACGAGCAGTACTTC.

This clonotype was seen repeatedly, ten times or more. This chain joins TRBV10-2 and TRBJ1-1; D is perhaps TRBD1 (6 bases). The CDR3 contains 14 residues. Per the germline V gene, CDR1 is WSHSY and CDR2 is SAAADI. Trimming cost V 5 bases and J 0 bases, with 10 bases left between them. CDR3 in DNA: TGCGCCAGCAGTCATCAGGGGATGAACACTGAAGCTTTCTTT. Its protein product is CASSHQGMNTEAFF.

This clonotype has a count of ten or more. This chain links TRBV5-1 with TRBJ1-3; D remains unclear. CDR3 length equals 14 residues. Germline V gene sequence: CDR1 SGHRS, CDR2 YFSETQ. V lost 2 bases and J 5 bases, leaving 11 bases between the germline ends. This CDR3 reads CASSLFGWRNTIYF. The CDR3 DNA is TGCGCCAGCAGCTTATTCGGTTGGAGAAACACCATATATTTT.

This chain uses TRBV18 with TRBJ1-1; D call uncertain. V dropped 3 bases and J dropped 1 base, with 15 bases sitting between them. Germline lookup yields CDR1 KGHSH and CDR2 LQKENI. The CDR3 has 16 residues. Here the CDR3 reads CASSPTQGCGNTEAFF. CDR3 coding DNA: TGTGCCAGCTCACCGACTCAAGGCTGTGGGAACACTGAAGCTTTCTTT.

The chain uses TRBV6-5 and TRBJ1-1; the D is unclear. V lost 0 bases and J lost 11, with 16 bases in between. The CDR3 consists of 14 residues. Germline V gene sequence: CDR1 MNHEY, CDR2 SVGAGI. The CDR3 region has the DNA TGTGCCAGCAGTTACTCTGTCACCGGCCTTGCCGCTTTCTTT. Amino acids: CASSYSVTGLAAFF.

There are a few counts of this clonotype. CDR3 in amino acids: CSARDRLTEAFF. In DNA form, the CDR3 reads TGCAGTGCTAGAGATCGTTTAACTGAAGCTTTCTTT. The V call is TRBV20-1, the J call TRBJ1-1; D unresolved. This CDR3 region has 12 residues. V lost 0 bases and J 5 bases, leaving 7 bases between the germline ends. Germline CDR1 reads DFQATT; CDR2 reads SNEGSKA (reference sequence).

This chain links TRBV6-2 or TRBV6-3 with TRBJ2-2; D uncertain. V was clipped by 8 bases and J by 4 bases, with 17 bases between them. This CDR3 has 15 residues. In germline, CDR1 is MNHEY, CDR2 SVGEGT. The CDR3 loop reads CASAVLHTGTGELFF. The DNA of the CDR3 is TGTGCCAGCGCCGTTTTACATACGGGCACCGGGGAGCTGTTTTTT.

V usage is TRBV28 and J usage is TRBJ1-2; a possible D gene is TRBD1 (5 bases). The CDR3 totals 15 residues. Trimming stripped 2 bases from V and 2 bases from J, with 12 bases between. Germline V lookup: CDR1 MDHEN, CDR2 SYDVKM. For the CDR3, the DNA is TGTGCCAGCAGTTTAGCGGGACGAGTAAACTATGGCTACACCTTC. Translation: CASSLAGRVNYGYTF.